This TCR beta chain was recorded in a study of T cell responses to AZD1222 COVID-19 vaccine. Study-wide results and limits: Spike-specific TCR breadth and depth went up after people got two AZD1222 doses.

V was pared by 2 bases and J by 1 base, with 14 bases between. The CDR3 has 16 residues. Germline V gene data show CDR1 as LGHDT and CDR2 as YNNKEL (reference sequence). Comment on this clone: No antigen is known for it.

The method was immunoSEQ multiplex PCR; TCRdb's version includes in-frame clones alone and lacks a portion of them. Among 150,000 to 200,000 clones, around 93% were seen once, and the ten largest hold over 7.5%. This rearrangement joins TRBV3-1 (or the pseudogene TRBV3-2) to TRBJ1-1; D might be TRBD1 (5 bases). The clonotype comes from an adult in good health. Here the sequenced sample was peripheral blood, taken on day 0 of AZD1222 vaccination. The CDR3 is CASSQHARQGNTEAFF. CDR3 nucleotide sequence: TGTGCCAGCAGCCAACACGCCCGTCAGGGGAACACTGAAGCTTTCTTT.